This paragraph covers one T cell receptor (beta chain) sequence. Generated by immunoSEQ multiplex PCR, the TCRdb table keeps only in-frame clones and is missing some. Of around 400,000 clones listed, over 75% are singletons. These data come from a study of blood T cell repertoires in COVID-19. Looking at the study overall: COVID-19 samples, acute and convalescent, were from the United States, Italy and Spain.

Germline V CDR1 and CDR2: LNHDA, SQIVND (reference sequence). There are 16 residues in the CDR3. Trimming pared 10 bases from V and 2 bases from J, leaving 21 bases between. This chain uses TRBV19 with TRBJ1-5; D might be TRBD1 (6 bases). Sequencing was done on a sample of peripheral blood. This clonotype originated in a woman aged 55-69 years with COVID-19, enrolled during active disease. The CDR3 DNA reads TGTGCCACTAATTCTCGGGGGGCTGGAGGCAATCAGCCCCAGCATTTT. This translates into CATNSRGAGGNQPQHF.